Following are 17 T cell receptor beta chains from one sample sequenced in a study of cytomegalovirus exposure and HLA in healthy donors. PCR amplification relied on 60 Vbeta primers (plus 13 Jbeta primers). Sequencing was performed with immunoSEQ multiplex PCR; in TCRdb, only in-frame clones are kept and a portion is missing. The sample has 150,000 to 200,000 clones, 80% to 85% seen once. The sequenced sample was PBMCs. These receptors all stem from a woman aged 18 to 35 in good health and CMV-seropositive.

The chain joins TRBV7-8 to TRBJ1-5; D is unclear. Germline V gene sequence: CDR1 SGHVS, CDR2 FQNEAQ. This CDR3 has 19 residues. Trimming took off 5 bases at V and 0 bases at J, with 23 bases between the two ends. Written as DNA, the CDR3 is TGTGCCAGCAGCCCACACCGGGTCCCACCCCTTTATAGCAATCAGCCCCAGCATTTT. Its translation: CASSPHRVPPLYSNQPQHF.

The chain has TRBV30 and TRBJ2-2; D possibly corresponds to TRBD2 (6 bases). V was pared by 4 bases and J by 2 bases, with 14 bases between. The CDR3 length is 15 residues. The germline V gene has CDR1 GTSNPN and CDR2 SVGIG (reference sequence). CDR3 bases: TGTGCCTGGAATGGGGGGATGATAAACACCGGGGAGCTGTTTTTT. Residues: CAWNGGMINTGELFF.

The chain combines TRBV11-2 with TRBJ2-7, with no clear D. This CDR3 is 15 amino acids long. The V gene's germline CDR1 is SGHAT and CDR2 FQNNGV. The V end lost 5 bases, the J end lost 3 bases, and 17 bases lay between the germline ends. CDR3: CASSPLLRWSYEQYF. The CDR3 DNA reads TGTGCCAGCAGCCCCCTCTTACGGTGGAGCTACGAGCAGTACTTC. The variable domain in full, completed from reference TRBV11-2 and TRBJ2-7, reads EAGVAQSPRYKIIEKRQSVAFWCNPISGHATLYWYQQILGQGPKLLIQFQNNGVVDDSQLPKDRFSAERLKGVDSTLKIQPAKLEDSAVYLCASSPLLRWSYEQYFGPGTRLTVT.

J is TRBJ2-5 and V is TRBV4-1, with a possible D match to TRBD1 (5 bases). Trimming removed 0 bases at V and 5 bases at J, with 19 bases between. CDR1 and CDR2 (germline): MGHRA, YSYEKL. This CDR3 contains 17 residues. The CDR3 reads CASSQDYPPGHGETQYF. CDR3 in DNA: TGCGCCAGCAGCCAAGATTATCCACCAGGGCACGGGGAGACCCAGTACTTC.

V usage is TRBV11-2 and J usage is TRBJ1-1, with D perhaps TRBD1 (5 bases). The V end lost 8 bases, the J end lost 0 bases, and 13 bases lay between the germline ends. The CDR3 covers 14 residues. CDR1 is SGHAT and CDR2 is FQNNGV in the germline V gene. The chain's CDR3 is CASGSDRMNTEAFF. For the CDR3, the DNA is TGTGCCAGCGGGTCTGACAGAATGAACACTGAAGCTTTCTTT.

The chain uses TRBV6-5 and TRBJ2-6; a weak D match, TRBD1 (5 bases). The CDR3 totals 16 residues. V gave up 2 bases and J gave up 2 bases, with 10 bases separating them. Germline CDR1 and CDR2: MNHEY and SVGAGI. As DNA, the CDR3 is TGTGCCAGCAGTTACGGCAGGGCCCCTGGGGCCAACGTCCTGACTTTC. Its protein product is CASSYGRAPGANVLTF.

The chain recombines TRBV29-1 with TRBJ1-2; D might be TRBD1 (5 bases). V was cut by 1 base and J by 7 bases, with 13 bases left in between. Germline V gene sequence: CDR1 SQVTM, CDR2 ANQGSEA. The CDR3 spans 13 residues. In nucleotides, the CDR3 is TGCAGCGTTGAAGGGACGGGGGGGGGTGGCTACACCTTC. It translates to CSVEGTGGGGYTF.

DNA of the CDR3: TGTGCCAGCACCTTAGCGGGGCAATCCTACAATGAGCAGTTCTTC. Translating it yields CASTLAGQSYNEQFF. The V gene is TRBV6-1, the J gene TRBJ2-1; TRBD2 matches at 8 bases. Trimming cost V 7 bases and J 1 base; bases outside gene matches: 6. The CDR3 length is 15 residues. The germline CDR1 and CDR2 sequences are MNHNS and SASEGT.

This clone was picked up a small number of times. The genes are TRBV9 and TRBJ2-3, with TRBD2 identical over 7 bases. CDR1 and CDR2 from the germline V gene are SGDLS and YYNGEE. The CDR3 is made up of 15 amino acids. V was clipped by 4 bases and J by 2 bases; unmatched bases: 7. The CDR3 reads CASSQGGGYTDTQYF. DNA for the CDR3: TGTGCCAGCAGCCAAGGCGGGGGATACACAGATACGCAGTATTTT.

Worth noting for this clone: A junction end diverges from the germline sequence, so it may reflect a read error. DNA for the CDR3: TGCGCCAGCGGCCAAGTCAGGGGAACCCACACCTTC. It codes for CASGQVRGTHTF. The chain is built from TRBV4-1 and TRBJ1-2, with a possible D match to TRBD1 (6 bases). CDR1 is MGHRA and CDR2 is YSYEKL in the germline V gene. The CDR3 has 12 amino acids.

This clone occurred once. This sequence joins TRBV6-1 and TRBJ1-2; D gene ambiguous. V dropped 6 bases and J dropped 4 bases, with 12 bases sitting between them. Germline V CDR1 and CDR2: MNHNS, SASEGT. The length of the CDR3 is 13 residues. CDR3 nucleotide sequence: TGTGCCAGCAGCGAGGTCCCGTCCTATGGCTACACCTTC. Protein: CASSEVPSYGYTF.

This clone has just one count. The chain recombines TRBV19 with TRBJ1-2; the D gene is possibly TRBD1 (6 bases). Deletions cut 7 bases from V and 4 bases from J, with 16 bases between. This CDR3 is built from 14 residues. From germline, CDR1 is LNHDA and CDR2 SQIVND (reference sequence). CDR3 coding DNA: TGTGCCAGTACTACATTGGACAGAAGCTATGGCTACACCTTC. Translation: CASTTLDRSYGYTF.

Comment on this clone: At the DNA level, this CDR3 is encoded by other sequences in the same sample as well. V gene TRBV5-1 combines with J gene TRBJ1-4, with D possibly matching TRBD1 (5 bases). CDR1 is SGHRS, CDR2 YFSETQ, per germline. V lost 0 bases and J 8 bases, leaving 11 bases between the germline ends. This CDR3 has 14 residues. The CDR3 bases are TGCGCCAGCAGCTTGGGGGGGGGAGGCGAAAAACTGTTTTTT. As protein: CASSLGGGGEKLFF.

V usage is TRBV11-1 and J usage is TRBJ2-3; possible D gene TRBD2, 6 bases. V dropped 9 bases and J dropped 6 bases, with 28 bases sitting between them. Germline V CDR1 and CDR2: SGHAT, FQDESV (reference sequence). This CDR3 comprises 17 residues. CDR3 DNA: TGTGCCAGTGAGCTGTCGCGGGGCGGGGCCTTTTGGGATACGCAGTATTTT. It is translated as CASELSRGGAFWDTQYF.

The V gene is TRBV11-2, the J gene TRBJ2-3, with 8 bases fitting TRBD1. Per the germline V gene, CDR1 is SGHAT and CDR2 is FQNNGV. The ends lost 4 bases at V and 4 bases at J; junction bases unmatched: 7. The CDR3 has 15 amino acids. The CDR3 loop is CASSYRDRLSDTQYF. The CDR3 bases are TGTGCCAGCAGCTACCGGGACAGGTTGTCAGATACGCAGTATTTT.

This clone was seen a handful of times. This chain links TRBV6-1 with TRBJ2-7; perhaps TRBD1 as D (6 bases). Germline CDR1 is MNHNS and CDR2 is SASEGT. The V gene lost 4 bases and the J gene lost 6 bases, with 13 bases spanning the gap. This CDR3 is 13 amino acids long. CDR3 bases: TGTGCCAGCAGTGCCCTCCGCAGGGGCGAGCAGTACGTC. This codes for CASSALRRGEQYV.

V gene TRBV4-1 combines with J gene TRBJ2-6; no firm D call. Germline V gene sequence: CDR1 MGHRA, CDR2 YSYEKL. The CDR3 extends over 16 amino acids. The V and J ends lost 4 bases and 0 bases respectively, with 10 bases between them. This CDR3 is CASSLGPLSGANVLTF. CDR3 DNA sequence: TGCGCCAGCAGCCTTGGGCCTCTCTCTGGGGCCAACGTCCTGACTTTC.